This TCR beta chain emerged from a study of blood T cells in healthy people across ages. There are 16 residues in the CDR3. Germline assignment: CDR1 ENHRY and CDR2 SYGVKD. The authors ran a second PCR of roughly 6 to 12 cycles using a sample-barcoded 5' primer and a J-beta primer mix. TCRdb re-analysed the 5' RACE reads in MiXCR, keeping a single row per CDR3 protein. The sample shows around 500,000 distinct CDR3 sequences, around 27% of them seen only once. These data were also filed under a second study, of T cells of mothers and their children. That paper adds: The overlap seen between related mothers and children slightly exceeded that of unrelated pairs, though not significantly.

Sample: blood. The TCR comes from a boy aged 2-9 years in good health. This chain connects TRBV10-3 to TRBJ2-5, with a weak D call TRBD2 (6 bases). The assigned J gene may be wrong: the sequence end matches TRBJ2-1 better. CDR3: CAISESVLATSGEQFF. Written as DNA, the CDR3 is TGTGCCATCAGTGAGTCGGTTCTAGCTACAAGCGGGGAGCAGTTCTTC.